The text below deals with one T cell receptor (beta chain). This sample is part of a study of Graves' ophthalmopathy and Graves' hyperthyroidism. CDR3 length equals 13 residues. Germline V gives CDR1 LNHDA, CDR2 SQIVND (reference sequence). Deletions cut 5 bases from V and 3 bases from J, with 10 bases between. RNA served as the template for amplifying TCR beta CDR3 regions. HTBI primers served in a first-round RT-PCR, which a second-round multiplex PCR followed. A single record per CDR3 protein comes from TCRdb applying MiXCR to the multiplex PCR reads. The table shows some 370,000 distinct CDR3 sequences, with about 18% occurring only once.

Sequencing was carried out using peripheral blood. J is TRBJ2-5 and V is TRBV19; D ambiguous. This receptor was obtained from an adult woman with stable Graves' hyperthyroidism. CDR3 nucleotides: TGTGCCAGTAGTTTGTACGTCGAAGAGACCCAGTACTTC. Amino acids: CASSLYVEETQYF. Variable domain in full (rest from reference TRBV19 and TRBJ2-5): DGGITQSPKYLFRKEGQNVTLSCEQNLNHDAMYWYRQDPGQGLRLIYYSQIVNDFQKGDIAEGYSVSREKKESFPLTVTSAQKNPTAFYLCASSLYVEETQYFGPGTRLLVL.